The sequence of this T cell receptor (beta chain) was determined in a study of CD8 T cells in Susac syndrome. Study summary: Eight or nine of the sequenced Susac syndrome patients were in remission, and roughly six had active disease.

CD8+ and CD4+ T cells taken from blood had their TCR beta sequenced. FACS enriched CD8+ TEMRA cells, while bulk CD8+ and CD4+ were negatively isolated. Germline loops: CDR1 WSHSY, CDR2 SAAADI. Deletions cut 2 bases from V and 6 bases from J, with 10 bases between. The length of the CDR3 is 13 residues. The RNA input was roughly 0.45 to 1 ug, and it was reverse transcribed with random hexamers. It was immunoSEQ multiplex PCR that amplified TCR beta CDR3 across 54 Vbeta and 13 Jbeta. One entry per CDR3 protein, called by TCRdb with MiXCR from the immunoSEQ multiplex PCR reads. This table has 120,000 or so distinct CDR3 sequences, around 94% appearing once.

This clonotype originated in a human donor with Susac syndrome. The sample taken for sequencing was CD8+ T cells from PBMCs. The chain is built from TRBV10-2 and TRBJ1-2; no clear D. CDR3 bases: TGCGCCAGCAGTGAGACCAGGACGGATGGCTACACCTTC. Its protein product is CASSETRTDGYTF.